This T cell receptor (beta chain) is from a study of glioma-infiltrating T cells after dendritic cell vaccination. Turning to the study itself: Autologous tumor lysate was loaded overnight onto monocyte-derived dendritic cells grown about seven days with IL-4 and GM-CSF. Study-wide points: TCR clonality showed no direct relationship with survival.

Noted time point: after dendritic cell vaccination, including at tumor progression/relapse. The primer mix had 60 V beta and 13 J beta primers. Using immunoSEQ multiplex PCR, the repertoire was profiled, and TCRdb retains in-frame clones only, with some absent. The sample lists tens of thousands of clones; around 89% were seen once. Germline CDR1 is SGHTA and CDR2 is FQGNSA. This CDR3 is built from 15 residues. The germline V and J ends were trimmed by 5 bases and 11 bases, with 24 bases remaining between them. Concerning this clone: Its antigen remains unknown.

The rearrangement links TRBV7-2 to TRBJ2-5, with D possibly being TRBD1 (6 bases). This sequence was found in a human donor with glioblastoma. The specimen comprised blood, sampled after dendritic cell vaccination. In DNA form, the CDR3 reads TGTGCCAGCAGCCTTTCTCAGGGGACGAGCAATCAGCAGTACTTC. Translated: CASSLSQGTSNQQYF.